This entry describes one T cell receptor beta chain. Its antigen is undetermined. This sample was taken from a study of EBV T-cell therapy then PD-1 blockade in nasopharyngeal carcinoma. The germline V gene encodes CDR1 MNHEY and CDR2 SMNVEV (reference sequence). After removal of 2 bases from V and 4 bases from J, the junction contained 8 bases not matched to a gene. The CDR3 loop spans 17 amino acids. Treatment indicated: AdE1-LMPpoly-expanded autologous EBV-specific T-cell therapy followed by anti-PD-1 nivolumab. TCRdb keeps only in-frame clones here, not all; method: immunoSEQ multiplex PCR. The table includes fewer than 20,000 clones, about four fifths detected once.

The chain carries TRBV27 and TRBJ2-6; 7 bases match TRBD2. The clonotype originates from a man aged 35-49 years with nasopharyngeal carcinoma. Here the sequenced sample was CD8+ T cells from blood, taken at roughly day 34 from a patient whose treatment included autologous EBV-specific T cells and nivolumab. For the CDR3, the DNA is TGTGCCAGCAGTTTAATCCCCCTAGCGGCGGGGGCCAACGTCCTGACTTTC. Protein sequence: CASSLIPLAAGANVLTF.